The 22 T cell receptor beta chains listed next were all sequenced from one sample in a study of human T cells and chemical hapten exposure. Time point noted: pre-sensitization, week 0. Treatment denoted: therapeutic diphenylcyclopropenone sensitization with weekly scalp DPC. TCRdb itself ran the RACE reads through MiXCR, one entry per CDR3 protein. The table records approximately 180,000 distinct CDR3 sequences, 25% to 30% of them present only once. Specimen: whole blood, collected in connection with sensitization to the hapten diphenylcyclopropenone (DPC). The receptors shown here come from a woman between 25 and 40 years old with alopecia areata. Some clones in this sample may be carry-over from other donors' samples.

The rearrangement joins TRBV21-1 to TRBJ1-2. TRBV21-1 is a pseudogene segment. The CDR3 runs 13 residues. In nucleotides, the CDR3 is TGTGCCAGCAGCAAAATACCGGAGGGGGGCTACACCTTC. Translation: CASSKIPEGGYTF.

Worth noting for this clonotype: No conserved phenylalanine or tryptophan is present at the end of the CDR3, so a read error is the likely explanation. In DNA, the CDR3 is TGTGCCAGCAGTGATCAGGGAGGAACTGAAGCTTTCTCT. As protein: CASSDQGGTEAFS. The chain couples TRBV6-4 to TRBJ1-1; D is possibly TRBD1 (5 bases). Germline V gives CDR1 MRHNA, CDR2 SNTAGT. This CDR3 region has 13 residues. The germline V and J ends were trimmed by 3 bases and 5 bases, with 10 bases remaining between them.

This clonotype was counted a few times. This rearrangement joins TRBV7-2 to TRBJ2-6; 9 bases align to TRBD1. This CDR3 is 13 amino acids long. Germline CDR1 is SGHTA and CDR2 is FQGNSA. J was trimmed by 13 bases and V by 5 bases; bases with no gene match: 6. The CDR3 loop is CASSRDRVKVLTF. The CDR3 DNA reads as TGTGCCAGCAGCCGGGACAGGGTGAAGGTCCTGACTTTC.

This clonotype has only a few counts. This sequence joins TRBV2 and TRBJ2-5; 8 positions match TRBD2. The V gene end was trimmed by 6 bases and the J gene end by 4 bases; junction bases not matched to a gene: 4. The CDR3 contains 13 residues. Germline V CDR1 and CDR2: SNHLY, FYNNEI. CDR3 sequence: CASRRGAGETQYF. The CDR3 region has the DNA TGTGCCAGCAGGCGGGGGGCGGGAGAGACCCAGTACTTC.

Only a few counts were recorded for this clonotype. This chain connects TRBV7-3 to TRBJ2-7; D not resolved. Trimming stripped 2 bases from V and 2 bases from J, with 13 bases between. The V gene's germline CDR1 is SGHTA and CDR2 FQGTGA. The CDR3 sequence is 15 residues long. CDR3 protein: CASSLGPQSTYEQYF. CDR3 DNA: TGTGCCAGCAGCTTAGGTCCGCAGTCGACCTACGAGCAGTACTTC.

This clonotype appeared a few times. Here the CDR3 DNA reads TGCAGCGTGATGAAGAACACTGAAGCTTTCTTT. Translating it yields CSVMKNTEAFF. This chain joins TRBV29-1 and TRBJ1-1; no clear D. The length of the CDR3 is 11 residues. V lost 6 bases and J 1 base, leaving 6 bases between the germline ends. From germline, CDR1 is SQVTM and CDR2 ANQGSEA.

Only a few counts were recorded for this clonotype. The V call is TRBV11-2, the J call TRBJ2-7; the match to TRBD1 covers 11 bases. CDR1 is SGHAT, CDR2 FQNNGV, per germline. The CDR3 is 15 residues long. Unmatched junction bases numbered 9, after V lost 8 bases and J lost 3 bases. CDR3 nucleotide sequence: TGTGCCAGCCGCGATCCCGGGACAGGGGGCTACGAGCAGTACTTC. It is translated as CASRDPGTGGYEQYF.

This chain links TRBV5-1 with TRBJ2-5; D tentatively fits TRBD1 or TRBD2 (5 bases each). Looked up from germline, CDR1 is SGHRS and CDR2 is YFSETQ. Trimming removed 4 bases at V and 2 bases at J, with 12 bases between. This CDR3 is 14 amino acids long. The CDR3 region has the DNA TGCGCCAGCAGCGTACCGGGACCTCAAGAGACCCAGTACTTC. Translation: CASSVPGPQETQYF. Full variable domain (outside the CDR3, taken from reference TRBV5-1 and TRBJ2-5): KAGVTQTPRYLIKTRGQQVTLSCSPISGHRSVSWYQQTPGQGLQFLFEYFSETQRNKGNFPGRFSGRQFSNSRSEMNVSTLELGDSALYLCASSVPGPQETQYFGPGTRLLVL.

The table lists this clonotype with a few counts. The CDR3 sequence: CASSQDPLAGMETQYF. The DNA of the CDR3 is TGTGCCAGCAGCCAAGATCCACTAGCGGGTATGGAGACCCAGTACTTC. The V call is TRBV4-2, the J call TRBJ2-5; 9 bases align to TRBD2. The V and J ends lost 0 bases and 5 bases, in that order; junction bases with no gene match: 7. This CDR3 is 16 amino acids long. CDR1 is LGHNA and CDR2 is YNFKEQ in the germline V gene.

The chain couples TRBV27 to TRBJ2-7; D possibly corresponds to TRBD1 (5 bases). Trimming pared 6 bases from V and 0 bases from J, leaving 15 bases between. The CDR3 length is 15 residues. CDR1 and CDR2 (germline): MNHEY, SMNVEV (reference sequence). DNA for the CDR3: TGTGCCAGCAGAACCGACAGTACCTCCTCCTACGAGCAGTACTTC. Its protein is CASRTDSTSSYEQYF.

V is TRBV29-1 and J is TRBJ1-4; D is unresolved. Germline CDR1 reads SQVTM; CDR2 reads ANQGSEA. V lost 1 base to trimming and J lost 7 bases, with 4 bases between them. This CDR3 comprises 11 residues. The CDR3 region is CSVEGAEKLFF. In DNA, the CDR3 is TGCAGCGTTGAAGGAGCTGAAAAACTGTTTTTT. The variable domain in full, with the rest retrieved from reference TRBV29-1 and TRBJ1-4, is SAVISQKPSRDICQRGTSLTIQCQVDSQVTMMFWYRQQPGQSLTLIATANQGSEATYESGFVIDKFPISRPNLTFSTLTVSNMSPEDSSIYLCSVEGAEKLFFGSGTQLSVL.

The chain uses TRBV6-5 and TRBJ2-3, with 8 bases that match TRBD1. The CDR3 is 14 residues long. V trimming: 5 bases; J trimming: 4 bases; junction bases outside the gene matches: 5. The germline V gene has CDR1 MNHEY and CDR2 SVGAGI. In nucleotides, the CDR3 is TGTGCCAGCAGTAATCAGGGGGCAGCAGATACGCAGTATTTT. Protein sequence: CASSNQGAADTQYF.

J is TRBJ1-4 and V is TRBV4-3; possibly TRBD1 for D (5 bases). The germline gives CDR1 LGHNA, CDR2 YSLEER. The V end was cut by 0 bases, the J end by 10 bases, with 15 bases between. CDR3 length: 15 residues. CDR3 sequence reads: CASSQEGGGSRKLFF. The DNA for the CDR3 is TGCGCCAGCAGCCAAGAAGGCGGGGGTTCGCGAAAACTGTTTTTT.

This rearrangement joins TRBV6-1 to TRBJ2-3, with D possibly TRBD1 on 6 matching bases. Germline values: CDR1 MNHNS, CDR2 SASEGT. V dropped 4 bases and J dropped 1 base, with 9 bases sitting between them. There are 14 residues in the CDR3. The DNA of the CDR3 is TGTGCCAGCAGTGCCCGGACAGGCACAGATACGCAGTATTTT. Amino acid sequence: CASSARTGTDTQYF.

In this sample, this clonotype turned up a few times. DNA of the CDR3: TGCGCCAGCAGCCAAGAGGTCCTCTATAATTCACCCCTCCACTTT. It translates to CASSQEVLYNSPLHF. The chain recombines TRBV4-3 with TRBJ1-6, with D hard to call. There are 15 residues in the CDR3. With 0 bases removed from V and 3 bases from J, the gap between germline ends came to 6 bases. The germline CDR1 and CDR2 sequences are LGHNA and YSLEER.

The chain recombines TRBV9 with TRBJ2-2; 9 bases align to TRBD1. V lost 0 bases and J lost 7; bases outside the gene matches: 7. Per germline, CDR1 SGDLS and CDR2 YYNGEE. The CDR3 sequence is 16 residues long. The CDR3 loop is CASSVGGQGWIGELFF. CDR3 bases: TGTGCCAGCAGCGTAGGCGGACAGGGGTGGATCGGGGAGCTGTTTTTT.

The chain employs TRBV6-1 and TRBJ2-2, with 7 bases that match TRBD1. The V gene's germline CDR1 is MNHNS and CDR2 SASEGT. With V trimmed by 0 bases and J by 6 bases, 4 bases remained unmatched. The CDR3 contains 15 residues. CDR3 DNA sequence: TGTGCCAGCAGTGAAGCAGGGGGCAGTGCCGGGGAGCTGTTTTTT. This codes for CASSEAGGSAGELFF.

The chain joins TRBV29-1 to TRBJ2-7; maybe TRBD1 (6 bases). Germline assignment: CDR1 SQVTM and CDR2 ANQGSEA. The CDR3 consists of 11 residues. V was shortened by 6 bases and J by 5 bases, with 11 bases between the two germline ends. CDR3 sequence (DNA): TGCAGCGTGAGCAGGGGTAACGAGCAGTACTTC. It yields the protein CSVSRGNEQYF.

This clonotype was seen repeatedly, ten times or more. The chain employs TRBV11-2 and TRBJ2-2; the match to TRBD2 covers 13 bases. Germline trimming cut 7 bases from V and 6 bases from J; bases unmatched to any gene: 8. Germline-derived CDR1 and CDR2 are SGHAT and FQNNGV. The CDR3 has 16 amino acids. For the CDR3, the DNA is TGTGCCAGCACCCCTGGACTAGCGGGAGATGCCGGGGAGCTGTTTTTT. It yields the protein CASTPGLAGDAGELFF.

V usage is TRBV29-1 and J usage is TRBJ2-5, with TRBD2 as a possible D gene (5 bases). Trimming stripped 5 bases from V and 7 bases from J, with 14 bases between. This CDR3 is 12 amino acids long. Germline CDR1 SQVTM, CDR2 ANQGSEA. The CDR3 region is CSVSGSVRTQYF. Written as DNA, the CDR3 is TGCAGCGTTTCGGGGTCAGTGCGGACCCAGTACTTC.

The chain combines TRBV4-1 with TRBJ1-2; possible D gene TRBD1, 5 bases. This CDR3 has 14 residues. In germline, CDR1 is MGHRA, CDR2 YSYEKL. Trimming cost V 2 bases and J 4 bases, with 11 bases left between them. CDR3 DNA: TGCGCCAGCAGCCAATGGGGGGGTCCCTATGGCTACACCTTC. Translation: CASSQWGGPYGYTF.

In its sample, this clonotype was seen a few times. This chain joins TRBV7-2 and TRBJ1-1; 7 nucleotides align to TRBD1. Germline-derived CDR1 and CDR2 are SGHTA and FQGNSA. V shed 4 bases and J 3 bases; nucleotides not matched to a gene: 2. The CDR3 is 13 amino acids. In DNA, the CDR3 is TGTGCCAGCAGCTACCAGGGGGACACTGAAGCTTTCTTT. It translates to CASSYQGDTEAFF.